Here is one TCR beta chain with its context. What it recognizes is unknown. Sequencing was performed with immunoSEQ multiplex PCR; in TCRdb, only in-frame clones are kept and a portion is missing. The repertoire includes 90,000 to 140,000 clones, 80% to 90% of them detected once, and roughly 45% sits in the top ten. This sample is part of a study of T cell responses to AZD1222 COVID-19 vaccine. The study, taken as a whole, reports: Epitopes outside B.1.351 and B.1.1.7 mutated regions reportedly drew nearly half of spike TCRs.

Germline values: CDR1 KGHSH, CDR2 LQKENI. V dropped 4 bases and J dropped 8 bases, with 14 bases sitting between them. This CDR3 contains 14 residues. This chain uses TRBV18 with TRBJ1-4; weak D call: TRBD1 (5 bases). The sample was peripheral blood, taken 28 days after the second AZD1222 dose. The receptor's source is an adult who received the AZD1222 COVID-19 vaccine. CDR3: CASSLRQGNEKLFF. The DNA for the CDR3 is TGTGCCAGCTCACTGCGGCAGGGTAACGAAAAACTGTTTTTT.